This is a list of T cell receptor beta chains from one sample in a study of T cell responses to AZD1222 COVID-19 vaccine. Using immunoSEQ multiplex PCR, the repertoire was profiled, and TCRdb retains in-frame clones only, with some absent. The data show around 62,000 clones, approximately 90% seen once. Sample: peripheral blood, taken on day 0 of AZD1222 vaccination. Receptor source: an adult in good health. Each CDR3 is given with its conserved first and last residue. A D gene is named only where the DNA matches it firmly. The size field is filled for only some rows; it gives once, few, many or a size class.

v_call,j_call,clone_size,d_call,cdr3_nt,cdr3_aa
TRBV5-6,TRBJ1-4,-,-,TGTGCCAGCAGCCTTGGTTGGGGGGCAACTAATGAAAAACTGTTTTTT,CASSLGWGATNEKLFF
TRBV15,TRBJ1-1,-,-,TGTGCCACCAGCAGGGACGGGGGTGAAGCTTTCTTT,CATSRDGGEAFF
TRBV18,TRBJ2-5,-,-,TGTGCCAGCTCACCACCGCGGAATATGGGAGAGACCCAGTACTTC,CASSPPRNMGETQYF
TRBV29-1,TRBJ1-2,-,TRBD1,TGCAGCGTTGGGGCGACAGGGGACTATGGCTACACCTTC,CSVGATGDYGYTF
TRBV6-6,TRBJ2-7,once,-,TGTGCCAGCAGAACCGGGTCCTCCTACGAGCAGTACTTC,CASRTGSSYEQYF
TRBV2,TRBJ1-2,-,TRBD1,TGTGCCAGCTCCCCACAGGGGCCAAACTATGGCTACACCTTC,CASSPQGPNYGYTF
TRBV18,TRBJ2-3,-,-,TGTGCCAGCTCACCACGGGGAGATACGCAGTATTTT,CASSPRGDTQYF
TRBV19,TRBJ1-2,-,-,TGTGCCAGTACTGACGCGATTGGCAGGGCTCGATACTATGGCTACACCTTC,CASTDAIGRARYYGYTF
TRBV6-5,TRBJ2-2,-,TRBD2,TGTGCCAGCAGAGGACTAGCGGAGAACACCGGGGAGCTGTTTTTT,CASRGLAENTGELFF
TRBV13,TRBJ1-1,few,-,TGTGCCAGCAGCTTAAGTCGGGTTGAAGCTTTCTTT,CASSLSRVEAFF
TRBV5-6,TRBJ2-1,few,-,TGTGCCAGCAGTATGGGATTCTACAATGAGCAGTTCTTC,CASSMGFYNEQFF
TRBV6-5,TRBJ1-3,few,-,TGTGCCAGCAGACCACCACGACTAGGAAACACCATATATTTT,CASRPPRLGNTIYF
TRBV7-3,TRBJ2-1,-,TRBD1,TGTGCCAGCAGCTCGCGTCCGGGACAGCGTCCCTACAATGAGCAGTTCTTC,CASSSRPGQRPYNEQFF
TRBV6-5,TRBJ1-2,-,TRBD1,TGTGCCAGTCTACCGGGACAGGGGACTGGCTACACCTTC,CASLPGQGTGYTF
TRBV9,TRBJ2-7,-,TRBD2,TGTGCCAGCAGCGTGGGCCCGGGGGGGGCGGTCTACGAGCAGTACTTC,CASSVGPGGAVYEQYF
TRBV5-1,TRBJ2-5,-,-,TGCGCCAGCAGCTGGGGCCCAACGAGGGGAGAGACCCAGTACTTC,CASSWGPTRGETQYF
TRBV30,TRBJ1-5,-,-,TGTGCCTGGAGTGTTAGGCATCAGCCCCAGCATTTT,CAWSVRHQPQHF
TRBV2,TRBJ2-7,-,TRBD1,TGTGCCAGCATGCCGGGACAGGGATCCTACGAGCAGTACTTC,CASMPGQGSYEQYF
TRBV5-1,TRBJ2-7,-,-,TGCGCCAGCAGCCCCGCGGGGCCTCTCGCTCGGGACGAGCAGTACTTC,CASSPAGPLARDEQYF
TRBV2,TRBJ1-1,-,TRBD1,TGTGCCAGCAGTGAAACGAGGGGGCCGAACACTGAAGCTTTCTTT,CASSETRGPNTEAFF
TRBV5-1,TRBJ1-2,once,-,TGCGCCAGCAGCTTAGGTCTTGGCGCGACCTATGGCTACACCTTC,CASSLGLGATYGYTF
TRBV19,TRBJ2-5,-,TRBD2,TGTGCCAGTAGCTGGGGCGGGGGAAAGGAGACCCAGTACTTC,CASSWGGGKETQYF
TRBV11-3,TRBJ2-1,-,-,TGTGCCAGCAGCGGTACCTACAATGAGCAGTTCTTC,CASSGTYNEQFF
TRBV3-1/TRBV3-2,TRBJ1-2,few,-,TGTGCCAGCAGCCCCCGGACAGAATACTATGGCTACACCTTC,CASSPRTEYYGYTF
TRBV15,TRBJ1-5,-,-,TGTGCCACCAGCAGGGGTAGAGGAATTCAGCCCCAGCATTTT,CATSRGRGIQPQHF
TRBV30,TRBJ1-1,once,TRBD1,TGTGCCTCAACGACAGGGCTCACTGAAGCTTTCTTT,CASTTGLTEAFF
TRBV5-5,TRBJ1-1,-,-,TGTGCCAGCAGCTTCGGGGTCGAGGAAGCTTTCTTT,CASSFGVEEAFF
TRBV5-1,TRBJ2-7,-,TRBD2,TGCGCCAGCAGCTTAGGCGGGGGGGCGAAACGGGGTCTTCTCGAGCAGTACTTC,CASSLGGGAKRGLLEQYF
TRBV6-5,TRBJ1-2,-,-,TGTGCCAGCGAGACCAGGACGGTAAACTATGGCTACACCTTC,CASETRTVNYGYTF
TRBV18,TRBJ1-5,-,-,TGTGCCAGCTCACCGGACAGTTATAGCAATCAGCCCCAGCATTTT,CASSPDSYSNQPQHF
TRBV3-1/TRBV3-2,TRBJ1-1,-,-,TGTGCCAGCAGTCCCTGGGGGGAAGGTGGCACTGAAGCTTTCTTT,CASSPWGEGGTEAFF
TRBV19,TRBJ1-4,-,-,TGTGCCAGTAGTATCAGACCAACTAATGAAAAACTGTTTTTT,CASSIRPTNEKLFF
TRBV7-9,TRBJ1-1,-,-,TGTGCCAGCAGCTTTCCCGAGCTCACACAGAACACTGAAGCTTTCTTT,CASSFPELTQNTEAFF
TRBV3-1/TRBV3-2,TRBJ2-1,-,-,TGTGCCAGCAGCCGTACTAGTTCCTACAATGAGCAGTTCTTC,CASSRTSSYNEQFF
TRBV7-3,TRBJ1-3,-,TRBD1,TGTGCCAGCAGCATGAACCAAGGACAGGGAGCTGGAAACACCATATATTTT,CASSMNQGQGAGNTIYF
TRBV2,TRBJ1-2,-,-,TGTGCCAGCAGTGTAGGTCCTAACTATGGCTACACCTTC,CASSVGPNYGYTF
TRBV5-1,TRBJ2-1,-,-,TGCGCCAGCAGTTTCGGACAGCAAAACAATGAGCAGTTCTTC,CASSFGQQNNEQFF
TRBV19,TRBJ2-3,-,TRBD2,TGTGCCAGTAGTCCCCTAGCGGGGGTGGGCACAGATACGCAGTATTTT,CASSPLAGVGTDTQYF
TRBV6-1,TRBJ1-1,-,-,TGTGCCAGCAGTGAACAGAACACTGAAGCTTTCTTT,CASSEQNTEAFF